The rows below give T cell receptor beta chains drawn from one sample of a study of cytomegalovirus exposure and HLA in healthy donors. The method was immunoSEQ multiplex PCR; TCRdb's version includes in-frame clones alone and lacks a portion of them. The data contain 150,000 to 200,000 clones, approximately 80% of them singletons. The sequenced sample consisted of PBMCs. Receptors originate from a man between 60 and 75 years old in good health and CMV-seronegative. The CDR3 runs from the conserved cysteine through the conserved F or W. Each record gives: D gene, J gene, V gene, clone size, CDR3 DNA, CDR3 protein. The D gene is left open where the match is weak. Some rows mark clone size as missing; the rest say once, few, many or name a class of expanded clone.

D gene: TRBD2; J gene: TRBJ2-7; V gene: TRBV11-2; clone size: .; CDR3 DNA: TGTGCCAGCAGCGCTCGGGGACTAGCGGGAGTAGGGCCCTACGAGCAGTACTTC; CDR3 protein: CASSARGLAGVGPYEQYF
D gene: TRBD2; J gene: TRBJ2-3; V gene: TRBV27; clone size: .; CDR3 DNA: TGTGCCAGGAGACCTGGACTAGCGCAAGATACGCAGTATTTT; CDR3 protein: CARRPGLAQDTQYF
D gene: .; J gene: TRBJ1-3; V gene: TRBV18; clone size: .; CDR3 DNA: TGTGCCAGCTCACGACCCGGGGGAATCCCTGGAAACACCATATATTTT; CDR3 protein: CASSRPGGIPGNTIYF
D gene: .; J gene: TRBJ1-5; V gene: TRBV19; clone size: .; CDR3 DNA: TGTGCCAGTACTCAACCCGGACACCACAATCAGCCCCAGCATTTT; CDR3 protein: CASTQPGHHNQPQHF
D gene: .; J gene: TRBJ1-5; V gene: TRBV18; clone size: .; CDR3 DNA: TGTGCCAGCTCACCAGGGGCAAGCAATCAGCCCCAGCATTTT; CDR3 protein: CASSPGASNQPQHF
D gene: TRBD1; J gene: TRBJ2-7; V gene: TRBV18; clone size: .; CDR3 DNA: TGTGCCAGCTCACCACTTCGGACAGGGGGTTTTTTCGAGCAGTACTTC; CDR3 protein: CASSPLRTGGFFEQYF
D gene: TRBD1; J gene: TRBJ2-7; V gene: TRBV7-6; clone size: .; CDR3 DNA: TGTGCCAGCAGCTTCGGGACAGGCCTGAATAGATATCCATCCTACGAGCAGTACTTC; CDR3 protein: CASSFGTGLNRYPSYEQYF
D gene: .; J gene: TRBJ2-7; V gene: TRBV7-2; clone size: .; CDR3 DNA: TGTGCCAGCAGCTTGGACTGGAAGTACGAGCAGTACTTC; CDR3 protein: CASSLDWKYEQYF
D gene: TRBD1; J gene: TRBJ1-1; V gene: TRBV7-3; clone size: few; CDR3 DNA: TGTGCCAGCAGCCTAAACCCCGGGACAGGCACTGAAGCTTTCTTT; CDR3 protein: CASSLNPGTGTEAFF
D gene: .; J gene: TRBJ1-2; V gene: TRBV4-1; clone size: .; CDR3 DNA: TGCGCCAGCAGCCAAGCGGCGGGGGGGCACTATGGCTACACCTTC; CDR3 protein: CASSQAAGGHYGYTF
D gene: TRBD2; J gene: TRBJ2-3; V gene: TRBV7-9; clone size: .; CDR3 DNA: TGTGCCAGCAGCCAGTTAACGGGAGGAGTTGGCGCAGATACGCAGTATTTT; CDR3 protein: CASSQLTGGVGADTQYF
D gene: .; J gene: TRBJ1-1; V gene: TRBV7-3; clone size: .; CDR3 DNA: TGTGCCAGCAGCTCGCAGGGCCCCACTGAAGCTTTCTTT; CDR3 protein: CASSSQGPTEAFF
D gene: .; J gene: TRBJ2-4; V gene: TRBV2; clone size: .; CDR3 DNA: TGTGCCAGCGGAAGGTCAGGGGCAAACATTCAGTACTTC; CDR3 protein: CASGRSGANIQYF
D gene: .; J gene: TRBJ2-5; V gene: TRBV25-1; clone size: .; CDR3 DNA: TGTGCCAGCAACTCCATGGGGGGAGAGACCCAGTACTTC; CDR3 protein: CASNSMGGETQYF
D gene: .; J gene: TRBJ2-7; V gene: TRBV13; clone size: few; CDR3 DNA: TGTGCCAGCAGCTTCCCTAGCCGACACGAGCAGTACTTC; CDR3 protein: CASSFPSRHEQYF
D gene: .; J gene: TRBJ1-1; V gene: TRBV2; clone size: .; CDR3 DNA: TGTGCCAGCAAAGGCACAGGGGAAGCTTTCTTT; CDR3 protein: CASKGTGEAFF
D gene: .; J gene: TRBJ1-1; V gene: TRBV2; clone size: few; CDR3 DNA: TGTGCCAGCAGTGTATGGCAGGCTGGCACTGAAGCTTTCTTT; CDR3 protein: CASSVWQAGTEAFF
D gene: .; J gene: TRBJ1-6; V gene: TRBV6-5; clone size: few; CDR3 DNA: TGTGCCAGCAGTTACGGGGGGGCCTATAATTCACCCCTCCACTTT; CDR3 protein: CASSYGGAYNSPLHF
D gene: TRBD1; J gene: TRBJ2-1; V gene: TRBV28; clone size: .; CDR3 DNA: TGTGCCAGCGGGGGTGCGACAGGGGGCAATGAGCAGTTCTTC; CDR3 protein: CASGGATGGNEQFF
D gene: .; J gene: TRBJ2-7; V gene: TRBV5-1; clone size: .; CDR3 DNA: TGCGCCAGCAGCTTGCGCCAGGGTGAGGACGAGCAGTACTTC; CDR3 protein: CASSLRQGEDEQYF
D gene: TRBD1; J gene: TRBJ2-1; V gene: TRBV7-3; clone size: .; CDR3 DNA: TGTGCCAGCAGCTTAACCCGACAGGGGTCGATACCTAACTCCTACAATGAGCAGTTCTTC; CDR3 protein: CASSLTRQGSIPNSYNEQFF
D gene: .; J gene: TRBJ1-5; V gene: TRBV10-3; clone size: .; CDR3 DNA: TGTGCCACCCTCCCAGGGATCAATCAGCCCCAGAATTTT; CDR3 protein: CATLPGINQPQNF
D gene: .; J gene: TRBJ1-5; V gene: TRBV18; clone size: .; CDR3 DNA: TGTGCCAGCTCCCCCGGGTTGAGCAATCAGCCCCAGCATTTT; CDR3 protein: CASSPGLSNQPQHF
D gene: .; J gene: TRBJ2-7; V gene: TRBV9; clone size: once; CDR3 DNA: TGTGCCAGCGGGCAGGGATCCCGCGAGCAGTACTTC; CDR3 protein: CASGQGSREQYF
D gene: TRBD1; J gene: TRBJ2-7; V gene: TRBV7-9; clone size: many; CDR3 DNA: TGTGCCAGCAGCTTTCCCGGGACAGGGGGATCAAGAAACTCCTACGAGCAGTACTTC; CDR3 protein: CASSFPGTGGSRNSYEQYF
D gene: TRBD1; J gene: TRBJ2-1; V gene: TRBV19; clone size: .; CDR3 DNA: TGTGCCAGTACTTCGACAGGGGAGCCCTACAATGAGCAGTTCTTC; CDR3 protein: CASTSTGEPYNEQFF
D gene: .; J gene: TRBJ1-5; V gene: TRBV19; clone size: once; CDR3 DNA: TGTGCCAGTAGGCAGAACAGGGTTTATCAGCCCCAGCATTTT; CDR3 protein: CASRQNRVYQPQHF
D gene: .; J gene: TRBJ2-1; V gene: TRBV30; clone size: .; CDR3 DNA: TGTGCCTGGAGTTACCTATTAAGCTCCTACAATGAGCAGTTCTTC; CDR3 protein: CAWSYLLSSYNEQFF
D gene: TRBD1; J gene: TRBJ1-1; V gene: TRBV7-9; clone size: once; CDR3 DNA: TGTGCCAGCAGCCCGAGTGACAGGGGGGGGTGGAACACTGAAGCTTTCTTT; CDR3 protein: CASSPSDRGGWNTEAFF
D gene: TRBD1; J gene: TRBJ1-3; V gene: TRBV19; clone size: .; CDR3 DNA: TGTGCCAGTAGCGGGACTGATAGGACAGGGGGCGTCGGAAACACCATATATTTT; CDR3 protein: CASSGTDRTGGVGNTIYF
D gene: TRBD2; J gene: TRBJ2-2; V gene: TRBV4-1; clone size: few; CDR3 DNA: TGCGCCAGCTTACCCCGACTAGCGGGAGTATTCGCGAACACCGGGGAGCTGTTTTTT; CDR3 protein: CASLPRLAGVFANTGELFF
D gene: TRBD1; J gene: TRBJ1-6; V gene: TRBV6-1; clone size: .; CDR3 DNA: TGTGCCAGCAGAGGGACAGGCGGGTCACCCCTCCACTTT; CDR3 protein: CASRGTGGSPLHF
D gene: TRBD2; J gene: TRBJ2-3; V gene: TRBV19; clone size: .; CDR3 DNA: TGTGCCAGTAGTATAGGGGGGGCTAGCGGGGAAGCCCCAGATACGCAGTATTTT; CDR3 protein: CASSIGGASGEAPDTQYF
D gene: .; J gene: TRBJ2-7; V gene: TRBV27; clone size: .; CDR3 DNA: TGTGCCAGCAGTCTACAGACAGGATCTGGCGGCTACGAGCAGTACTTC; CDR3 protein: CASSLQTGSGGYEQYF
D gene: .; J gene: TRBJ1-3; V gene: TRBV19; clone size: few; CDR3 DNA: TGTGCCAGTAGTATATCAGGGATTTCTGGAAACACCATATATTTT; CDR3 protein: CASSISGISGNTIYF
D gene: TRBD1; J gene: TRBJ2-1; V gene: TRBV9; clone size: .; CDR3 DNA: TGTGCCAGCAGCAAGGATACAGGGGGCATTGTCGGGGAGCAGTTCTTC; CDR3 protein: CASSKDTGGIVGEQFF
D gene: TRBD1; J gene: TRBJ1-1; V gene: TRBV5-4; clone size: once; CDR3 DNA: TGTGCCAGCAGACAGGGGCCGGGCACTGAAGCTTTCTTT; CDR3 protein: CASRQGPGTEAFF